These 24 T cell receptor beta chains originate from one sample sequenced in a study of T cell changes during pregnancy in multiple sclerosis. TCRdb keeps only in-frame clones here, not all; method: immunoSEQ multiplex PCR. This table holds some 49,000 clones, about 90% found once. The material sequenced was peripheral blood, taken after pregnancy. The receptors shown here come from a female donor in good health, enrolled as a control in a pregnancy study.

This chain uses TRBV5-1 with TRBJ1-1; D is perhaps TRBD1 (5 bases). Germline values: CDR1 SGHRS, CDR2 YFSETQ. The CDR3 is 16 residues long. Deletions cut 2 bases from V and 4 bases from J, with 18 bases between. CDR3 protein: CASSFGGGRGGTEAFF. In nucleotides, the CDR3 is TGCGCCAGCAGCTTCGGCGGGGGGAGGGGAGGCACTGAAGCTTTCTTT.

The table lists this clone with a count of one. This chain links TRBV27 with TRBJ2-6; D perhaps matches TRBD1 (8 bases). V gave up 5 bases and J gave up 3 bases, with 17 bases separating them. The CDR3 extends over 17 amino acids. Germline V gene sequence: CDR1 MNHEY, CDR2 SMNVEV (reference sequence). This chain's CDR3 is CASSLNRGGVGANVLTF. The CDR3 DNA is TGTGCCAGCAGTCTGAACAGGGGGGGGGTTGGGGCCAACGTCCTGACTTTC. Together with reference TRBV27 and TRBJ2-6, the CDR3 gives the full variable domain: EAQVTQNPRYLITVTGKKLTVTCSQNMNHEYMSWYRQDPGLGLRQIYYSMNVEVTDKGDVPEGYKVSRKEKRNFPLILESPSPNQTSLYFCASSLNRGGVGANVLTFGAGSRLTVL.

The V and J genes are TRBV7-3 and TRBJ2-3; 8 bases are shared with TRBD2. With V trimmed by 3 bases and J by 5 bases, 4 bases remained unmatched. CDR3 length: 14 residues. From germline, CDR1 is SGHTA and CDR2 FQGTGA. The CDR3 spells CASSLSGGRDTQYF. The CDR3 bases are TGTGCCAGCAGCTTGAGCGGGGGACGAGATACGCAGTATTTT.

In nucleotides, the CDR3 is TGTGCCAGCAGCCAGGGCCCGCTCCTTAACTATGGCTACACCTTC. Its translation: CASSQGPLLNYGYTF. The chain carries TRBV5-6 and TRBJ1-2; tentative D call: TRBD1 (5 bases). The CDR3 runs 15 residues. V lost 4 bases and J lost 1, with 14 bases in between. The V gene's germline CDR1 is SGHDT and CDR2 YYEEEE.

The chain carries TRBV7-9 and TRBJ2-7, with D unresolved. V lost 8 bases, J lost 4 bases, and 18 bases lay in between. Germline loops: CDR1 SEHNR, CDR2 FQNEAQ (reference sequence). CDR3 size: 14 residues. CDR3 protein: CASHYSGVGYEQYF. The CDR3 DNA follows: TGTGCCAGCCACTACTCGGGTGTTGGGTACGAGCAGTACTTC.

The rearrangement uses TRBV27 and TRBJ2-3, with 8 bases lining up with TRBD1. With V trimmed by 5 bases and J by 5 bases, 9 bases remained unmatched. This CDR3 has 15 residues. Germline V gene lookup returns CDR1 MNHEY and CDR2 SMNVEV (reference sequence). Here the CDR3 reads CASSHRDRTLDTQYF. The CDR3 region has the DNA TGTGCCAGCAGTCACCGGGACAGGACGTTAGATACGCAGTATTTT.

The V and J genes are TRBV30 and TRBJ1-2; TRBD1 might be the D (5 bases). Germline CDR1 reads GTSNPN; CDR2 reads SVGIG (reference sequence). Trimming pared 2 bases from V and 4 bases from J, leaving 14 bases between. This CDR3 has 14 amino acids. CDR3 DNA sequence: TGTGCCTGGAGTTTATCGACAGAAGTCTATGGCTACACCTTC. Amino acid sequence: CAWSLSTEVYGYTF.

The V gene is TRBV28, the J gene TRBJ2-1, with 8 bases lining up with TRBD1. Germline V gives CDR1 MDHEN, CDR2 SYDVKM. The CDR3 extends over 15 amino acids. V dropped 1 base and J dropped 4; count of bases not matched to a gene: 3. The DNA for the CDR3 is TGTGCCAGCAGTTTATTGGACAGGGTATACAATGAGCAGTTCTTC. This translates into CASSLLDRVYNEQFF.

The chain is built from TRBV6-1 and TRBJ1-4; 7 bases agree with TRBD1. The CDR3 covers 14 residues. Germline lookup yields CDR1 MNHNS and CDR2 SASEGT. With V trimmed by 2 bases and J by 5 bases, 2 bases remained unmatched. CDR3 sequence: CASSEQGENEKLFF. The CDR3, as DNA: TGTGCCAGCAGTGAACAGGGGGAAAATGAAAAACTGTTTTTT.

This chain uses TRBV2 with TRBJ1-5; a possible D gene is TRBD1 (5 bases). Trimming removed 3 bases from V and 5 bases from J, with 14 bases in between. Germline V CDR1 and CDR2: SNHLY, FYNNEI. CDR3 length: 15 residues. In DNA, the CDR3 is TGTGCCAGCAGTGAGGAAGGGGTCGCCCATCAGCCCCAGCATTTT. It yields the protein CASSEEGVAHQPQHF.

The V gene is TRBV11-2, the J gene TRBJ2-7, with 7 bases aligning to TRBD2. With V trimmed by 2 bases and J by 7 bases, 8 bases remained unmatched. CDR1 SGHAT and CDR2 FQNNGV come from the germline V gene. The CDR3 runs 14 residues. The CDR3 loop is CASSLIPSGDEQYF. The CDR3 DNA reads as TGTGCCAGCAGCTTAATACCTAGCGGAGATGAGCAGTACTTC.

Notes on this clone: One end of the junction varies from germline; a read error may be responsible. The chain recombines TRBV2 with TRBJ2-1, with TRBD1 matching over 7 bases. Germline V lookup: CDR1 SNHLY, CDR2 FYNNEI. The length of the CDR3 is 16 residues. In DNA form, the CDR3 reads TGTGCCAGCAGGGCCCCCCCGGGACAGTCTTTATCACGCGGTGTCTTC. This sequence encodes CASRAPPGQSLSRGVF.

The chain couples TRBV27 to TRBJ1-2; 10 bases align to TRBD1. The trim removed 6 bases at V and 4 bases at J, leaving 17 bases unmatched. Germline V gives CDR1 MNHEY, CDR2 SMNVEV (reference sequence). This CDR3 is built from 18 residues. The CDR3 DNA is TGTGCCAGCAGACGGGGGGGGGACAGGGGCCCTGGGGGCTATGGCTACACCTTC. It specifies CASRRGGDRGPGGYGYTF.

This clone was observed a single time. The J gene is TRBJ2-5, the V gene TRBV7-9, with 7 bases that match TRBD2. The CDR3 length is 13 residues. In germline, CDR1 is SEHNR, CDR2 FQNEAQ (reference sequence). The junction had 4 bases not matched to a gene; V was cut back by 3 bases and J by 6 bases. The CDR3 spells CASSFRRGKTQYF. CDR3 nucleotide sequence: TGTGCCAGCAGCTTCCGGCGGGGGAAGACCCAGTACTTC.

The CDR3 sequence: CASSAYSGTSYEQYF. CDR3 DNA sequence: TGTGCCAGCAGTGCCTATAGCGGGACCTCCTACGAGCAGTACTTC. The rearrangement uses TRBV27 and TRBJ2-7; TRBD2 aligns across 8 bases. CDR1 is MNHEY, CDR2 SMNVEV, per germline (reference sequence). The CDR3 sequence is 15 residues long. V was pared by 5 bases and J by 0 bases, with 6 bases of the junction left unmatched.

This chain links TRBV15 with TRBJ1-5; D perhaps matches TRBD1 (5 bases). The ends were cut back, 9 bases at V and 6 bases at J, with 15 bases in the middle. Germline V gene lookup returns CDR1 LNHNV and CDR2 YYDKDF (reference sequence). CDR3 length: 13 amino acids. The CDR3 DNA reads as TGTGCCACTGACGGGGGAGGGAGTCAGCCCCAGCATTTT. Encoded protein: CATDGGGSQPQHF.

The chain carries TRBV5-4 and TRBJ2-1; the D gene is possibly TRBD1 (5 bases). Germline assignment: CDR1 SGHNT and CDR2 YYREEE (reference sequence). Between the trimmed V and J ends, which lost 0 bases and 1 base, there was a span of 11 bases. The CDR3 sequence is 16 residues long. This CDR3 is CASSLEGRSSYNEQFF. The CDR3 nucleotides are TGTGCCAGCAGCTTGGAGGGGCGATCGTCCTACAATGAGCAGTTCTTC.

This sequence joins TRBV21-1 and TRBJ1-5; no check of the table's D call, TRBD1, against the DNA was made. TRBV21-1 is deemed a pseudogene. CDR3 size: 17 residues. CDR3 DNA: TGTGCCAGCAGCAAAGCTGGGGGCAGGGGGGTAGGTCAGCCCCAGCATTTT. As protein: CASSKAGGRGVGQPQHF.

This rearrangement joins TRBV23-1 to TRBJ2-1; possible D gene TRBD2, 7 bases. TRBV23-1 is known as an ORF, though its function is uncertain. The CDR3 covers 19 residues. V lost 0 bases and J lost 4, with 22 bases in between. CDR3 DNA sequence: TGCGCCAGCAGTCAATCGGGGGAACTAGGGGGGGCGCGGTACAATGAGCAGTTCTTC. It is translated as CASSQSGELGGARYNEQFF.

This chain joins TRBV5-1 and TRBJ1-6; 7 nucleotides align to TRBD1. The germline gives CDR1 SGHRS, CDR2 YFSETQ. V shed 1 base and J 6 bases; nucleotides not matched to a gene: 10. CDR3 length: 17 amino acids. CDR3 in amino acids: CASSLNPRQGANSPLHF. The CDR3 DNA reads as TGCGCCAGCAGCTTGAACCCTCGACAGGGCGCTAATTCACCCCTCCACTTT.

Only a few counts were recorded for this clone. The chain carries TRBV30 and TRBJ1-1; possibly TRBD1 for D (5 bases). The germline gives CDR1 GTSNPN, CDR2 SVGIG (reference sequence). CDR3 length equals 12 residues. V was pared by 5 bases and J by 10 bases, with 17 bases between. For the CDR3, the DNA is TGTGCCTGGTTAGGGGCCCGGGCCGGAGCTTTCTTT. It is translated as CAWLGARAGAFF.

This rearrangement joins TRBV6-5 to TRBJ1-1; D gene ambiguous. With 6 bases removed from V and 0 bases from J, the gap between germline ends came to 14 bases. Germline CDR1 is MNHEY and CDR2 is SVGAGI. The CDR3 is 15 amino acids. The CDR3 sequence is CASRPRSGMNTEAFF. In DNA, the CDR3 is TGTGCCAGCAGGCCCCGGTCGGGAATGAACACTGAAGCTTTCTTT.

The chain has TRBV27 and TRBJ2-7, with D unclear. This CDR3 spans 15 amino acids. V lost 0 bases, J lost 2 bases, and 11 bases lay in between. In germline, CDR1 is MNHEY, CDR2 SMNVEV (reference sequence). The CDR3 bases are TGTGCCAGCAGTTTATCGATGAGAGGCACCTACGAGCAGTACTTC. This codes for CASSLSMRGTYEQYF.

The chain joins TRBV2 to TRBJ1-3; D gene unclear. The CDR3 loop spans 15 amino acids. Germline values: CDR1 SNHLY, CDR2 FYNNEI. The V gene lost 6 bases and the J gene lost 0 bases, with 12 bases spanning the gap. This CDR3 reads CASRITRNSGNTIYF. DNA of the CDR3: TGTGCCAGCAGAATTACCAGGAACTCTGGAAACACCATATATTTT.